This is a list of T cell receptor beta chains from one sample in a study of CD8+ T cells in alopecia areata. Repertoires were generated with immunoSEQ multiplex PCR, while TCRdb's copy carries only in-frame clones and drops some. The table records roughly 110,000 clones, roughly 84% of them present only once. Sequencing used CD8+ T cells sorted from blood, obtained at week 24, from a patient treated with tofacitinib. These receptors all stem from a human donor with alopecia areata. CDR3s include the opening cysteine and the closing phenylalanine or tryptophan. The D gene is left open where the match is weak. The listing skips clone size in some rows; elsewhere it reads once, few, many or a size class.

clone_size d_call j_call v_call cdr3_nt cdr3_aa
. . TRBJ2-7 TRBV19 TGTGCCAGTAGTTCCTGGAGGGGGAACGAGCAGTACTTC CASSSWRGNEQYF
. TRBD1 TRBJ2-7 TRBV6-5 TGTGCCAGCAGTTACTCCCCAGGGGGTATCGAGCAGTACTTC CASSYSPGGIEQYF
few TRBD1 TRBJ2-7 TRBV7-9 TGTGCCAGCAGTTCCCGACAGGGGGCGAGGGAGCAGTACTTC CASSSRQGAREQYF
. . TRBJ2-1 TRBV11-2 TGTGCCAGCAGCTTCACGACTGGGGATGAGCAGTTCTTC CASSFTTGDEQFF
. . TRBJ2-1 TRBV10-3 TGTGCCATCAGTGAGGGGGGTAATGAGCAGTTCTTC CAISEGGNEQFF
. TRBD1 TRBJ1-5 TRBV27 TGTGCCAGCGGGACAGGTCATCAGCCCCAGCATTTT CASGTGHQPQHF
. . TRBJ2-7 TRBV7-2 TGTGCCAGCAGCTTAGTAGTGCAGGGAGGCGAGCAGTACTTC CASSLVVQGGEQYF
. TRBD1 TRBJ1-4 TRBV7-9 TGTGCCAGCAGCTTTATTGGGACAGGGAATGAAAAACTGTTTTTT CASSFIGTGNEKLFF
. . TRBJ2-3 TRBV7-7 TGTGCTAGCAGCTCGGACGGGACAGATACGCAGTATTTT CASSSDGTDTQYF
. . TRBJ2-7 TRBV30 TGTGCCTGGAGCGAAGTGCAGTACGAGCAGTACTTC CAWSEVQYEQYF
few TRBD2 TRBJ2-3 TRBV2 TGTGCCAGCGAGCCCTTAGCGGGGGGGCGAACAGATACGCAGTATTTT CASEPLAGGRTDTQYF
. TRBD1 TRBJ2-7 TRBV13 TGTGCCAGCAGCCCAGGGACAGGCGAGCAGTACTTC CASSPGTGEQYF
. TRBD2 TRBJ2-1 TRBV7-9 TGTGCCAGCAGCTTGAGCGGGACTAGCCGCAATGAGCAGTTCTTC CASSLSGTSRNEQFF
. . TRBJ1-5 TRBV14 TGTGCCAGCAGCCCCCGAGGACGTGTAGGGAGCAATCAGCCCCAGCATTTT CASSPRGRVGSNQPQHF
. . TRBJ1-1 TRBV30 TGTGCCTGGAGCTATTTGGGGGGGAACACTGAAGCTTTCTTT CAWSYLGGNTEAFF
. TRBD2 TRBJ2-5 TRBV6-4 TGTGCCAGCAGCCCCAGCGGGGGGGCCCGAGAGACCCAGTACTTC CASSPSGGARETQYF
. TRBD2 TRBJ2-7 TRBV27 TGTGCCAGCAGTTTATTTCCTAGCGGGGGGCTGTACGAGCAGTACTTC CASSLFPSGGLYEQYF
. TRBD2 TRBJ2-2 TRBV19 TGTGCCAGTAATGGCGGGACTAGTTTCGGGGAGCTGTTTTTT CASNGGTSFGELFF
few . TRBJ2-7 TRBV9 TGTGCCAGCAGCGTATTTCCCGGCTACGAGCAGTACTTC CASSVFPGYEQYF
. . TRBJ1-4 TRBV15 TGTGCCACCAGCAGAGGCCTCGGGGGGGACGGACGTGAAAAACTGTTTTTT CATSRGLGGDGREKLFF
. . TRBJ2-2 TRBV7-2 TGTGCCAGCAGCTTTCGTAACGGGGAGCTGTTTTTT CASSFRNGELFF
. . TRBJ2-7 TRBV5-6 TGTGCCAGCAGCTTTGGGGGACGGCCGGTGGGAGAGCAGTACTTC CASSFGGRPVGEQYF
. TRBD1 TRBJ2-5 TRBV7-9 TGTGCCAGCAGCTTGTCCCCCCAGGGGGCGTTTATGGAGACCCAGTACTTC CASSLSPQGAFMETQYF
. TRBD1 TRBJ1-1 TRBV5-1 TGCGCCAGCAGCCCCCCCGGGACAGGGGGAGAGTACACTGAAGCTTTCTTT CASSPPGTGGEYTEAFF
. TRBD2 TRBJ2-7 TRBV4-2 TGTGCCAGCAGCCAAGAAGCCCAGGGCGGGGGGTCGTACGAGCAGTACTTC CASSQEAQGGGSYEQYF
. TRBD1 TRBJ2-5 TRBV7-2 TGTGCCAGCATGGACAGGGTTGTCGAGACCCAGTACTTC CASMDRVVETQYF
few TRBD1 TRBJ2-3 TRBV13 TGTGCCAGCAGCAGCCGGACAGGGGGACCGACAGATACGCAGTATTTT CASSSRTGGPTDTQYF
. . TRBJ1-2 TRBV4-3 TGCGCCAGCAGCCAAGATTCGGCGGGTTCTGGCTACACCTTC CASSQDSAGSGYTF
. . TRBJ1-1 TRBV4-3 TGCGCCAGCAGCCAAGACAGTTTTACTGAAGCTTTCTTT CASSQDSFTEAFF
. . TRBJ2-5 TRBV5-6 TGTGCCAGCAGCCATTCTCGGGGGGCACTAGGGTGGGAGACCCAGTACTTC CASSHSRGALGWETQYF
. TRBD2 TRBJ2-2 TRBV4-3 TGCGCCAGCAGCCAAGGACTAGCGGGGAACACCGGGGAGCTGTTTTTT CASSQGLAGNTGELFF
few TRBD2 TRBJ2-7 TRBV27 TGTGCCAGCACCCGGGGGGGCGAGCAGTACTTC CASTRGGEQYF
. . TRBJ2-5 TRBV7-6 TGTGCCAGCAGACAAGCAGGGGTAGAGACCCAGTACTTC CASRQAGVETQYF
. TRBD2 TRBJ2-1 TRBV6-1 TGTGCCAGCAGTGATCGGACTAGCGGGGCCAATGAGCAGTTCTTC CASSDRTSGANEQFF
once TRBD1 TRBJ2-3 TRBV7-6 TGTGCCAGCAGCTTACTAGGGACAGCTTCTAGCACAGATACGCAGTATTTT CASSLLGTASSTDTQYF
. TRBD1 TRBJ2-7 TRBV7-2 TGTGCCAGCAGCTATGGGACAGGGAGGCTGCAGTACTTC CASSYGTGRLQYF
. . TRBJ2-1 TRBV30 TGTGCCTGGAGTCACGAAGCCCATGAGCAGTTCTTC CAWSHEAHEQFF
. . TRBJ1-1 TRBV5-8 TGTGCCAGCAGCTTGGAGTGGGGCCGGGACACTGAAGCTTTCTTT CASSLEWGRDTEAFF
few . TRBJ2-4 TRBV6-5 TGTGCCAGCAGTTACACGGACAGCTCAAACATTCAGTACTTC CASSYTDSSNIQYF
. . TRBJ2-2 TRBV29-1 TGCAGCGTTGAAGATAAGGAGGTTGGCACCGGGGAGCTGTTTTTT CSVEDKEVGTGELFF
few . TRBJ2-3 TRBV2 TGTGCCAGCAGATGGACACAAAACACAGATACGCAGTATTTT CASRWTQNTDTQYF
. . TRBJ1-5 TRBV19 TGTGCCAGTAGTATCGTGCCGGGTCAGCCCCAGCATTTT CASSIVPGQPQHF
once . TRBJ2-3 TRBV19 TGTGCCACCGCTAAATTGGACACAGATACGCAGTATTTT CATAKLDTDTQYF
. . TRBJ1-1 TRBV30 TGTGCCTGGGGATTTGGACAGATGAACACTGAAGCTTTCTTT CAWGFGQMNTEAFF
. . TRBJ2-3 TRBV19 TGTGCCAGAATAGGCCCGGACAGCGACCGCACAGATACGCAGTATTTT CARIGPDSDRTDTQYF
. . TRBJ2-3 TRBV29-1 TGCAGCGTTGAGCAGCGGGCGATGAGGGATACGCAGTATTTT CSVEQRAMRDTQYF
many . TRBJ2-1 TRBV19 TGTGCCAGTAGTGTCCTAGGTAGCTCCTACAATGAGCAGTTCTTC CASSVLGSSYNEQFF
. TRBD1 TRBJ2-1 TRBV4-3 TGCGCCAGCAGCCATTTGGAGTCCCCAGGACAGGGTGAATCCTCGCTCAGCAATGAGCAGTTCTTC CASSHLESPGQGESSLSNEQFF
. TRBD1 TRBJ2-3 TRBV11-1 TGTGCCAGCGGCGGGACAGGGTACACAGATACGCAGTATTTT CASGGTGYTDTQYF
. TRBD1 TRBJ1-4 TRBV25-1 TGTGCCAGCAAACAGGGGAATGAAAAACTGTTTTTT CASKQGNEKLFF